Each of the 6 T cell receptor beta chains below was sequenced from the same sample in a study of T-cell reconstitution after alpha-beta-depleted transplantation in children. Unique molecular identifiers were incorporated during preparation of the TCRbeta library. TCRdb analysed the PCR reads with MiXCR anew, one entry per CDR3 protein. Altogether 450,000 to 600,000 distinct CDR3 sequences are present, 10% being singletons, with the ten largest covering roughly 2.1%. The sequenced sample was PBMCs, obtained before TCRalphabeta/CD19-depleted stem cell transplant. The source is a child aged 2-15 years with inherited bone marrow failure, due to receive a stem cell transplant.

This clonotype showed up many times. The chain combines TRBV15 with TRBJ2-5, with D tentatively TRBD2 (6 bases). V shed 8 bases and J shed 0 bases, with 7 bases lying between them. This CDR3 is 12 amino acids long. The germline V gene has CDR1 LNHNV and CDR2 YYDKDF (reference sequence). CDR3 amino acids: CATGGYQETQYF. The DNA for the CDR3 is TGTGCCACCGGGGGGTACCAAGAGACCCAGTACTTC. Supplemented by reference TRBV15 and TRBJ2-5, the full variable domain reads DAMVIQNPRYQVTQFGKPVTLSCSQTLNHNVMYWYQQKSSQAPKLLFHYYDKDFNNEADTPDNFQSRRPNTSFCFLDIRSPGLGDTAMYLCATGGYQETQYFGPGTRLLVL.

Many counts were recorded for this clonotype. This sequence joins TRBV10-3 and TRBJ2-1, with a weak D call TRBD2 (6 bases). The CDR3 spans 15 residues. With 0 bases removed from V and 9 bases from J, the gap between germline ends came to 15 bases. Germline-derived CDR1 and CDR2 are ENHRY and SYGVKD. The CDR3 is CAISESGGIFPEQFF. CDR3 coding DNA: TGTGCCATCAGTGAGTCTGGCGGGATCTTCCCTGAGCAGTTCTTC.

There are many counts of this clonotype. V gene TRBV6-1 combines with J gene TRBJ1-3; 10 bases map to TRBD1. Trimming at V came to 6 bases and at J to 4 bases, leaving 6 bases not matched to a gene. The CDR3 length is 15 residues. Germline CDR1 reads MNHNS; CDR2 reads SASEGT. CDR3: CASSRDRGLGNTIYF. Here the CDR3 DNA reads TGTGCCAGCAGCAGAGACAGGGGGCTCGGAAACACCATATATTTT.

In this sample, this clonotype turned up many times. V usage is TRBV7-9 and J usage is TRBJ2-1, with TRBD2 matching 7 bases. The germline CDR1 and CDR2 sequences are SEHNR and FQNEAQ (reference sequence). The V segment lost 1 base and the J segment 1 base; nucleotides outside the gene matches: 7. The length of the CDR3 is 17 residues. DNA of the CDR3: TGTGCCAGCAGCTTAGGTTCTGGCGGGAGTTCCTACAATGAGCAGTTCTTC. Amino acids: CASSLGSGGSSYNEQFF.

This clonotype appeared a few times. The chain joins TRBV5-1 to TRBJ2-3; TRBD1 matches at 8 bases. Germline assignment: CDR1 SGHRS and CDR2 YFSETQ. This CDR3 has 15 residues. V shed 3 bases, J shed 5 bases, and the junction held 8 bases outside the gene matches. The CDR3 nucleotides read TGCGCCAGCAGCTCCCCCCAGGGGGCTGGAGATACGCAGTATTTT. It yields the protein CASSSPQGAGDTQYF.

Remarks on this clonotype: Sequence at one end of the junction differs from germline and may be a read error. This rearrangement joins TRBV28 to TRBJ1-5; the D gene is possibly TRBD1 (5 bases). The germline V gene encodes CDR1 MDHEN and CDR2 SYDVKM. CDR3 length equals 15 residues. CDR3 bases: TGTGCCAGCAGACTTCCAGGGAGAAAGGGTCAGACCCAGCATTTT. It is translated as CASRLPGRKGQTQHF.